This TCR beta chain was observed in a study of HIV-infected patients and healthy controls. Study-wide points: Mean usage of eight alpha and eight beta V genes differed significantly in HIV-infected patients versus controls.

Whole blood was used without fractionation, so all unsorted peripheral T cells were included. Trimming stripped 3 bases from V and 7 bases from J, with 13 bases between. CDR3 size: 13 residues. Reverse transcription used 450 to 650 ng RNA and constant-region primers for alpha and beta. Each of the alpha and beta chains got its own library through chain-specific third strand synthesis with indices. TCRdb re-called the 5' RACE reads through MiXCR, storing one row per CDR3 protein. The sample shows approximately 13,000 distinct CDR3 sequences, around 5% of them seen only once. This clonotype was seen a handful of times. Its target is unknown.

This TCR derives from an adult in good health. Sequencing was carried out using blood. J is TRBJ2-7 and V is TRBV12-3 or TRBV12-4; D is ambiguous. The CDR3 sequence: CASSLNKGWEQYF. The CDR3 bases are TGTGCCAGCAGTTTGAACAAGGGATGGGAGCAGTACTTC.